The clone carrying this TCR beta chain was recorded a few times. Per the study methods: Estimation of nucleated cell counts relied on the amplification of reference gene primers. This table comes from immunoSEQ multiplex PCR, and its TCRdb copy is limited to in-frame clones, with some not included. V, J and clone size are taken as reported in that table, and D and trimming were inferred from the DNA itself. The sample has 100,000 or so clones; roughly 92% are singletons. The data derive from a study of blood T cell repertoires in COVID-19. This CDR3 has 16 residues. The ends lost 3 bases at V and 5 bases at J; junction bases unmatched: 12. The germline gives CDR1 LGHNA, CDR2 YNFKEQ.

The sequenced sample consisted of peripheral blood. The rearrangement joins TRBV4-2 to TRBJ1-1; TRBD1 aligns across 7 bases. The TCR comes from a man aged 45-60 years with active COVID-19. CDR3 sequence (DNA): TGTGCCAGCAGCCAGCTAACCGACAGGGCAGGGACTGAAGCTTTCTTT. Translated, it gives CASSQLTDRAGTEAFF.